This TCR beta chain was retrieved from a study of T cell changes during pregnancy in multiple sclerosis. This CDR3 region has 16 residues. J lost 3 bases, V lost 5 bases, and 8 bases had no gene match. From germline, CDR1 is SEHNR and CDR2 FQNEAQ (reference sequence). This table comes from immunoSEQ multiplex PCR, and its TCRdb copy is limited to in-frame clones, with some not included. The sample yields 65,000 to 85,000 clones, around 94% seen once. Sequencing used peripheral blood, obtained in the second trimester of pregnancy. This chain connects TRBV7-9 to TRBJ2-5; 11 bases align to TRBD2. The sequence was collected from a female donor in good health, enrolled as a control in a pregnancy study. The CDR3 spells CASSTLAGGPEETQYF. CDR3 coding DNA: TGTGCCAGCAGCACATTAGCGGGAGGGCCGGAAGAGACCCAGTACTTC. Complete variable domain (other parts from reference TRBV7-9 and TRBJ2-5): DTGVSQNPRHKITKRGQNVTFRCDPISEHNRLYWYRQTLGQGPEFLTYFQNEAQLEKSRLLSDRFSAERPKGSFSTLEIQRTEQGDSAMYLCASSTLAGGPEETQYFGPGTRLLVL.